This T cell receptor (beta chain) derives from a study of shared clonotypes between healthy human individuals. Study-wide results and limits: The sole specimen, blood, was sampled, and tissue repertoires likely differ. Rarefaction demonstrated incomplete sorted-subset sequencing despite large depth.

Of note for this clone: Its antigen is not identified.

Naive CD8 cells lacked CD45RO, underwent positive selection for CCR7 and left out terminally differentiated effector memory CD45RA+ cells. Germline CDR1 is MNHEY and CDR2 is SMNVEV (reference sequence). V trimming: 4 bases; J trimming: 8 bases; junction bases outside the gene matches: 16. The CDR3 is 17 residues long. At deep level, the assay was performed. When replicate PCRs were run on sorted subsets, they used 200 ng DNA, some 30,000 T cell genomes. Profiled with immunoSEQ multiplex PCR; TCRdb holds only in-frame clones, not every one. The sample yields millions of clones, roughly 91% seen once. The sample comprised naive CD8+ T cells from PBMCs. The receptor's source is a man between 18 and 35 years old in good health. Some clones in this sample may be carry-over from other donors' samples. The chain carries TRBV27 and TRBJ2-1; 8 bases line up with TRBD2. The CDR3, as DNA: TGTGCCAGCAGTTCACTCGGGACTAGTCAAGGAGGTGATGAGCAGTTCTTC. It is translated as CASSSLGTSQGGDEQFF.